This T cell receptor (beta chain) was captured in a study of blood T cell repertoires in COVID-19 (dated by TCRdb to 2020 to 2021). The study in broad terms: Collaborator samples came from the United States, Italy and Spain and covered acute and convalescent phases of COVID-19. The prospective study material was composed of cDNA or gDNA derived from T cells, B-cell-depleted T cells, or PBMCs. The dataset comprised deeply sampled blood TCRbeta repertoires from subjects exposed to, actively infected with, or recovered from COVID-19. The repertoires were released in a freely available public database meant as a resource for research on the immune response to SARS-CoV-2. Samples were obtained from the ongoing ImmuneRACE study (first 160 participants) and from about 1,300 subjects provided by 6 global collaborators. The sample metadata nearly always contained a de-identified subject ID, COVID-19 status, age in years and sex. Where available, HLA class I and class II types were taken from metadata supplied by the sample provider and were not determined by assay-based typing. Here is what the overall study found, with its caveats: The amount of clinical and demographic metadata varied by source and participant and was provided uncurated.

In regard to this clone: The antigen it recognizes is unknown. No base quality values were provided; no much bigger clone lies one nucleotide off.

CDR1 and CDR2, per the germline V gene (reference sequence), are SEHNR and FQNEAQ. The CDR3 contains 14 residues, cysteine and phenylalanine counted. The only DNA kept is the CDR3, 42 bases in frame from the first base. V gives up 1 base and J gives up 2 bases, and the segment between their germline ends measures 9 bases. TCRbeta CDR3 regions were amplified from genomic DNA using the immunoSEQ Assay, a bias-controlled multiplex PCR. In the authors' own workflow: Within the assay, amplification of reference gene primers was used to estimate how many nucleated cells each sample contained. Sequence reads were collapsed and filtered to measure the absolute abundance of every unique TCRbeta CDR3 rearrangement. For each sample, productive Simpson clonality was calculated by taking the square root of Simpson's diversity index across productive rearrangements. What TCRdb holds here is the immuneACCESS table cut down to in-frame rearrangements. Part of the clones is not present; checked against another copy, under half of the missing clones reflect an unresolved V gene, and the others are unexplained. The V and J calls and clone size come from that table; D and trimming were worked out from the DNA. The sample data list approximately 120,000 clones, and 80% of these were observed just once. Together, the top ten hold around 4.2% of the sample.

Collaborating institutions collected whole blood in K2EDTA tubes following their own protocols. For TCRbeta analysis, collaborators shipped samples as frozen whole blood, isolated PBMCs, or DNA extracted from either of those sample types. The V and J genes are TRBV7-9 and TRBJ2-7, with TRBD2 as a weak D call on 6 bases. The TCR originated in a human donor in a cohort sampled during active or convalescent COVID-19. What was sequenced was peripheral blood. The CDR3 protein is CASSLGGRPYEQYF. The nucleotide sequence is given as TGTGCCAGCAGCTTAGGGGGGAGGCCCTACGAGCAGTACTTC.